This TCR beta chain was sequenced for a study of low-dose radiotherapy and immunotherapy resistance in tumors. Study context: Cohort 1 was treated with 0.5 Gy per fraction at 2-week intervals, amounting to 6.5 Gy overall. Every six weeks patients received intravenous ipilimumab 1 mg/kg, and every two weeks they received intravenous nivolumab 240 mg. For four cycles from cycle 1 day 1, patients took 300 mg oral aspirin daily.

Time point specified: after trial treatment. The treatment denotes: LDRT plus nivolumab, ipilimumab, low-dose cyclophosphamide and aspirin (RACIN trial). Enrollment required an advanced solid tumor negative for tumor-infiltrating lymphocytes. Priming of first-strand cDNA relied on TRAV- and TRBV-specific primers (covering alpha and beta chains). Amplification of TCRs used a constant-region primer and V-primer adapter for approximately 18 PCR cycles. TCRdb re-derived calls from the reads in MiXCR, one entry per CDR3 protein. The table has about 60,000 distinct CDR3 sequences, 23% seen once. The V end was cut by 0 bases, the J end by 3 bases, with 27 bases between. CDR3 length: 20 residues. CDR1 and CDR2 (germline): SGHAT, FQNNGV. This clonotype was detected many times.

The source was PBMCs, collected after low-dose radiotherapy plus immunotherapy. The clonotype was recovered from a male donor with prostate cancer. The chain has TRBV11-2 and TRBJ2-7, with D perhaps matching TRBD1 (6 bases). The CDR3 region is CASSLDSPGVAPRQGYEQYF. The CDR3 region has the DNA TGTGCCAGCAGCTTAGACTCTCCAGGGGTGGCCCCAAGGCAAGGCTACGAGCAGTACTTC.